Each of the 31 T cell receptor beta chains below was sequenced from the same sample in a study of T cells in Graves' hyperthyroidism and ophthalmopathy (dated by TCRdb to between 2018 and 2021). Library method: multiplex PCR. The data were produced on an Illumina HiSeq 2000. TCR beta CDR3 regions were amplified from RNA transcripts. For the first round of RT-PCR on the TCR CDR3, the HTBI primer set was used together with the Qiagen OneStep RT-PCR kit. Clones were called with MiXCR by TCRdb after fastp trimmed the public reads at Q25, and only in-frame beta chains were retained. Duplicate CDR3 protein sequences are folded into a single record with the most common DNA and genes. This sample comprises fewer than 750,000 distinct CDR3 sequences, around 13% of them detected only once. In total, the top ten clones hold under 15% of the sample. The sample comprised blood. The receptors originated from a woman aged 45-65 years with Graves' ophthalmopathy.

In this sample, this clonotype turned up many times. The V and J genes are TRBV2 and TRBJ2-1; possibly TRBD1 for D (5 bases). CDR1 and CDR2 from the germline V gene are SNHLY and FYNNEI. CDR3 length: 14 amino acids. The V and J ends lost 2 bases and 6 bases respectively, with 11 bases between them. CDR3 in DNA: TGTGCCAGCAGTGAATACGTCCAGGGCAATGAGCAGTTCTTC. Amino acids: CASSEYVQGNEQFF. Using reference TRBV2 and TRBJ2-1 for the parts outside the CDR3, the full variable domain is EPEVTQTPSHQVTQMGQEVILRCVPISNHLYFYWYRQILGQKVEFLVSFYNNEISEKSEIFDDQFSVERPDGSNFTLKIRSTKLEDSAMYFCASSEYVQGNEQFFGPGTRLTVL.

The rearrangement joins TRBV19 to TRBJ1-6; the D gene is possibly TRBD1 (6 bases). The germline V gene encodes CDR1 LNHDA and CDR2 SQIVND (reference sequence). Trimming took 7 bases from V and 9 from J, leaving 13 bases between them. CDR3 length: 13 residues. The chain's CDR3 is CASIGGAFSPLHF. CDR3 nucleotides: TGTGCCAGTATAGGGGGTGCATTTTCACCCCTCCACTTT.

This clonotype was recorded at least ten times. This chain joins TRBV7-9 and TRBJ1-1; D unclear. Germline V lookup: CDR1 SEHNR, CDR2 FQNEAQ (reference sequence). Deletions cut 2 bases from V and 1 base from J, with 8 bases between. This CDR3 comprises 14 residues. Here the CDR3 DNA reads TGTGCCAGCAGCTTATTTTCAGGGAACACTGAAGCTTTCTTT. Translated, it gives CASSLFSGNTEAFF.

This clonotype showed up many times. This chain connects TRBV7-9 to TRBJ2-7; D gene unclear. The CDR3 has 16 residues. V was clipped by 1 base and J by 4 bases, with 17 bases between them. Germline V gene sequence: CDR1 SEHNR, CDR2 FQNEAQ (reference sequence). CDR3 sequence (DNA): TGTGCCAGCAGCTTAGGAAGGAATCACGGGCCTTACGAGCAGTACTTC. It is translated as CASSLGRNHGPYEQYF.

With respect to this clonotype: A much larger clonotype is one base distant, so this may be a read error. V usage is TRBV5-1 and J usage is TRBJ2-7; D gene unclear. The CDR3 contains 11 residues. Germline CDR1 and CDR2: SGHRS and YFSETQ. CDR3 protein: CASRAGYEQCF. The CDR3 DNA sequence: TGCGCCAGCAGAGCTGGTTACGAGCAGTGCTTC.

This chain uses TRBV11-2 with TRBJ1-6; D is uncertain. In germline, CDR1 is SGHAT, CDR2 FQNNGV. Trimming left V 1 base short and J 8 bases short, with 12 bases between. The CDR3 covers 15 residues. The CDR3 loop reads CASSLVGGFDSPLHF. The CDR3 DNA reads TGTGCCAGCAGCTTAGTGGGAGGGTTTGATTCACCCCTCCACTTT.

CDR3 residues: CASSVGTERTRGYTF. CDR3 DNA sequence: TGCGCCAGCAGCGTCGGGACAGAGAGGACGCGTGGCTACACCTTC. The J gene is TRBJ1-2, the V gene TRBV5-1; TRBD1 aligns across 7 bases. Trimming cost V 4 bases and J 7 bases; bases outside gene matches: 13. Germline V gives CDR1 SGHRS, CDR2 YFSETQ. The CDR3 totals 15 residues.

This clonotype was picked up many times. The rearrangement joins TRBV20-1 to TRBJ2-3, with 10 bases fitting TRBD1. From germline, CDR1 is DFQATT and CDR2 SNEGSKA (reference sequence). CDR3 length: 16 residues. V lost 6 bases to trimming and J lost 5 bases; unmatched junction nucleotides: 14. In nucleotides, the CDR3 is TGCAGTGCCACCGCTACCGACAGGGGGCGGGGAGATACGCAGTATTTT. Translation gives CSATATDRGRGDTQYF.

The V and J genes are TRBV10-3 and TRBJ2-1, with 8 bases lining up with TRBD1. The CDR3 has 15 residues. The V and J ends lost 7 bases and 8 bases, in that order; junction bases with no gene match: 13. Germline V lookup: CDR1 ENHRY, CDR2 SYGVKD. As DNA, the CDR3 is TGTGCCATCAAAGAAGACAGGGGCTTACAGGATGAGCAGTTCTTC. It yields the protein CAIKEDRGLQDEQFF.

The sample holds a few counts of this clonotype. This chain joins TRBV7-2 and TRBJ1-3; no clear D gene. Per the germline V gene, CDR1 is SGHTA and CDR2 is FQGNSA. Trimming stripped 2 bases from V and 0 bases from J, with 8 bases between. CDR3 length equals 15 residues. The CDR3 nucleotides read TGTGCCAGCAGCTTATCGGATAACTCTGGAAACACCATATATTTT. This translates into CASSLSDNSGNTIYF.

Points on this clonotype: Being one base from a much bigger clone, this may be a read error. The rearrangement joins TRBV24-1 to TRBJ2-3; D uncertain. V gave up 7 bases and J gave up 0 bases, with 4 bases separating them. Germline V CDR1 and CDR2: KGHDR, SFDVKD. This CDR3 region has 12 residues. The CDR3 DNA reads TGTGCCACCAGCTCTAGCACAGATACGCAGTATTTT. Its protein is CATSSSTDTQYF.

In the case of this clonotype: Given a much more abundant clone one base away, this may be a read error. The chain uses TRBV7-9 and TRBJ2-1, with 11 bases aligning to TRBD1. Per the germline V gene, CDR1 is SEHNR and CDR2 is FQNEAQ (reference sequence). The ends lost 2 bases at V and 6 bases at J; junction bases unmatched: 6. The CDR3 contains 16 residues. CDR3 DNA sequence: TGTGCCAGCAGCTTACGGGGACAGGGGGTGAGCAATGAGCAGTTCTTC. Its translation: CASSLRGQGVSNEQFF.

The chain links TRBV6-5 to TRBJ2-7; no definite D call. The CDR3 has 12 residues. Germline V gene sequence: CDR1 MNHEY, CDR2 SVGAGI. The V end was cut by 4 bases, the J end by 6 bases, with 10 bases between. CDR3 residues: CASSSILGEQYF. Written as DNA, the CDR3 is TGTGCCAGCAGTTCCATATTGGGCGAGCAGTACTTC.

This clonotype was observed many times. The chain recombines TRBV20-1 with TRBJ1-2, with 7 bases matching TRBD1. The CDR3 runs to 12 residues. Germline V gene data show CDR1 as DFQATT and CDR2 as SNEGSKA (reference sequence). This chain's CDR3 is CGTGQPNYGYTF. As DNA, the CDR3 is TGCGGGACGGGACAGCCAAACTATGGCTACACCTTC.

The chain has TRBV24-1 and TRBJ1-2; 8 bases are shared with TRBD1. CDR1 is KGHDR and CDR2 is SFDVKD in the germline V gene. The CDR3 is 13 residues long. V was clipped by 2 bases and J by 8 bases; unmatched bases: 3. The CDR3 protein is CATSDSDRDGYTF. The CDR3 DNA follows: TGTGCCACCAGTGATTCGGACAGGGACGGCTACACCTTC.

About this clonotype itself: A read error is possible here, since a much larger clone lies one base away. Because the CDR3's place on the DNA is in doubt, the DNA is left out and the CDR3 is given as listed by TCRdb. The chain employs TRBV5-1 and TRBJ2-2; TRBD2 was called by the table and not checked on the DNA. The germline V gene encodes CDR1 SGHRS and CDR2 YFSETQ. The CDR3 is 15 residues long, counting both termini. CDR3 residues: CASSNVGGGSGELLF.

This clonotype has a count of ten or more. The chain has TRBV14 and TRBJ2-7; TRBD2 might be the D (6 bases). Looked up from germline, CDR1 is SGHDN and CDR2 is FVKESK. The ends were cut back, 1 base at V and 0 bases at J, with 10 bases in the middle. The CDR3 has 15 amino acids. The CDR3 DNA is TGTGCCAGCAGCCAAGGGGGACTTAGCTCCTACGAGCAGTACTTC. Residues: CASSQGGLSSYEQYF. Drawing the rest from reference TRBV14 and TRBJ2-7, the complete variable domain is EAGVTQFPSHSVIEKGQTVTLRCDPISGHDNLYWYRRVMGKEIKFLLHFVKESKQDESGMPNNRFLAERTGGTYSTLKVQPAELEDSGVYFCASSQGGLSSYEQYFGPGTRLTVT.

Ten or more counts support this clonotype. The rearrangement joins TRBV7-9 to TRBJ2-6; 7 nucleotides align to TRBD1. CDR3 length: 16 amino acids. Losses at the gene ends were 5 bases for V and 4 bases for J; bases not matched to a gene: 8. The germline CDR1 and CDR2 sequences are SEHNR and FQNEAQ (reference sequence). The CDR3 DNA reads as TGTGCCAGCAGCCCAAGACAGGGATCCGGGGCCAACGTCCTGACTTTC. It specifies CASSPRQGSGANVLTF.

In this sample, this clonotype turned up many times. The CDR3 coding sequence is TGTGCCAGCAGCCGACGAACAGATTACACTGAAGCTTTCTTT. Translating gives CASSRRTDYTEAFF. V and J are TRBV3-1 and TRBJ1-1, with D hard to call. V lost 4 bases and J 3 bases, leaving 12 bases between the germline ends. Germline V gene sequence: CDR1 LGHDT, CDR2 YNNKEL (reference sequence). This CDR3 is 14 amino acids long.

This clonotype was seen ten or more times. This chain links TRBV7-2 with TRBJ2-1; 8 bases are a match to TRBD2. J was trimmed by 7 bases and V by 6 bases; bases with no gene match: 11. This CDR3 contains 15 residues. Germline assignment: CDR1 SGHTA and CDR2 FQGNSA. The CDR3 bases are TGTGCCAGCAGTCGAAGCGGGAGACTTGGTAATGAGCAGTTCTTC. Its protein product is CASSRSGRLGNEQFF.

The V call is TRBV20-1, the J call TRBJ2-5, with D perhaps TRBD2 (6 bases). V lost 0 bases and J lost 2, with 10 bases in between. The CDR3 contains 14 residues. Germline V gene data show CDR1 as DFQATT and CDR2 as SNEGSKA (reference sequence). The CDR3 region has the DNA TGCAGTGCTAGAGAAGGTAGCGGACAAGAGACCCAGTACTTC. The encoded protein is CSAREGSGQETQYF.

This clonotype was observed many times. The V and J genes are TRBV13 and TRBJ1-3; maybe TRBD1 (5 bases). This CDR3 has 14 amino acids. V shed 2 bases and J shed 1 base, with 6 bases lying between them. From germline, CDR1 is PRHDT and CDR2 FYEKMQ (reference sequence). The CDR3: CASSLRGSGNTIYF. The CDR3 nucleotides read TGTGCCAGCAGCTTAAGGGGATCTGGAAACACCATATATTTT.

A few counts support this clonotype. This may come from a read error, since a much larger clone is one base off. The chain combines TRBV6-2 or TRBV6-3 with TRBJ2-7, with 9 bases matching TRBD2. The CDR3 consists of 18 residues. Germline values: CDR1 MNHEY, CDR2 SVGEGT. The CDR3 protein is CTSSYSRQTSGVIYEQYF. DNA for the CDR3: TGTACCAGCAGTTACTCTCGCCAGACTAGCGGAGTAATTTACGAGCAGTACTTC.

This clonotype was recorded at least ten times. This chain links TRBV18 with TRBJ1-2, with TRBD1 as a possible D gene (5 bases). The V end lost 3 bases, the J end lost 1 base, and 6 bases lay between the germline ends. This CDR3 is built from 13 residues. The V gene's germline CDR1 is KGHSH and CDR2 LQKENI. CDR3: CASSPRVNYGYTF. CDR3 DNA: TGTGCCAGCTCACCCAGGGTTAACTATGGCTACACCTTC.

The rearrangement links TRBV6-2 or TRBV6-3 to TRBJ2-3; D uncertain. CDR1 is MNHEY, CDR2 SVGEGT, per germline. With 5 bases removed from V and 2 bases from J, the gap between germline ends came to 20 bases. This CDR3 is built from 17 residues. DNA for the CDR3: TGTGCCAGCAGTCCCGCGCCAAGGGTGGTATTCACAGATACGCAGTATTTT. Translation: CASSPAPRVVFTDTQYF.

The CDR3 bases are TGTGCCAGCAGTTTAGTCCCCGGGACAGGTAGAGATCCTCGGAATGAAAAACTGTTTTTT. This translates into CASSLVPGTGRDPRNEKLFF. The gene calls are TRBV28 and TRBJ1-4; TRBD1 matches 8 bases. Germline CDR1 and CDR2: MDHEN and SYDVKM. CDR3 length equals 20 residues. V trimming: 2 bases; J trimming: 5 bases; junction bases outside the gene matches: 19.

This clonotype was seen many times. The CDR3 sequence: CASSLSQPRHTEAFF. The CDR3 nucleotides read TGTGCCAGCAGTTTATCACAACCCAGGCACACTGAAGCTTTCTTT. This sequence joins TRBV27 and TRBJ1-1; no clear D gene. CDR1 is MNHEY, CDR2 SMNVEV, per germline (reference sequence). This CDR3 has 15 residues. V was pared by 0 bases and J by 3 bases, with 11 bases between.

The table lists this clonotype with a few counts. This chain uses TRBV7-6 with TRBJ1-4; D is unresolved. This CDR3 contains 14 residues. Germline V gives CDR1 SGHVS, CDR2 FNYEAQ. V shed 5 bases and J shed 6 bases, with 13 bases lying between them. CDR3 protein: CASSINGRDEKLFF. CDR3 sequence (DNA): TGTGCCAGCAGCATCAACGGGCGGGATGAAAAACTGTTTTTT.

This clonotype was seen many times. The gene calls are TRBV7-9 and TRBJ1-5; D may be TRBD1 (5 bases). V shed 5 bases and J shed 6 bases, with 17 bases lying between them. Germline V gives CDR1 SEHNR, CDR2 FQNEAQ (reference sequence). This CDR3 is built from 15 residues. CDR3 amino acids: CASSRGFQGIQPQHF. CDR3 coding DNA: TGTGCCAGCAGCCGTGGCTTTCAGGGCATTCAGCCCCAGCATTTT.

This clonotype was counted only a few times. The V call is TRBV29-1, the J call TRBJ2-1; D ambiguous. The ends were cut back, 4 bases at V and 5 bases at J, with 9 bases in the middle. The germline CDR1 and CDR2 sequences are SQVTM and ANQGSEA. This CDR3 contains 12 residues. CDR3 sequence reads: CSVALANNEQFF. In DNA form, the CDR3 reads TGCAGCGTTGCTCTGGCCAACAATGAGCAGTTCTTC.

The chain carries TRBV20-1 and TRBJ2-4; perhaps D is TRBD1 or TRBD2 (5 bases each). Per germline, CDR1 DFQATT and CDR2 SNEGSKA (reference sequence). Trimming shortened V by 1 base and J by 5 bases, and 9 bases separated the two germline ends. The CDR3 is 13 amino acids. CDR3: CSARAGLQNIQYF. CDR3 sequence (DNA): TGCAGTGCTAGAGCGGGGCTCCAAAACATTCAGTACTTC.